This paragraph covers one TCR beta chain sequence. The antigen is not known. The source of the sample is a study of cytomegalovirus exposure and HLA in healthy donors. PCR primers comprised 60 Vbeta and 13 Jbeta primers. Produced via immunoSEQ multiplex PCR; TCRdb's table is partial and in-frame only. The sample carries about 160,000 clones, around 79% recorded once. All donors participated as healthy donors of bone marrow. Findings of the study overall: For TCR beta chains, V- and J-gene trimming was later linked to a missense DCLRE1C variant. The authors listed 150 to 200 TCR beta chains as cytomegalovirus-associated. Analyzed later, most CMV-associated TCR beta chains appeared HLA-restricted.

V lost 4 bases and J lost 6; bases outside the gene matches: 9. CDR1 SGHNT and CDR2 YYREEE come from the germline V gene (reference sequence). CDR3 length equals 15 residues. This clonotype was obtained from a woman in her fifties or sixties in good health and CMV-seropositive. The gene calls are TRBV5-4 and TRBJ1-1, with 10 bases aligning to TRBD1. The sample taken for sequencing was PBMCs. The CDR3 reads CASSRWTGGVAEAFF. CDR3 coding DNA: TGTGCCAGCAGCCGGTGGACAGGGGGAGTCGCTGAAGCTTTCTTT.